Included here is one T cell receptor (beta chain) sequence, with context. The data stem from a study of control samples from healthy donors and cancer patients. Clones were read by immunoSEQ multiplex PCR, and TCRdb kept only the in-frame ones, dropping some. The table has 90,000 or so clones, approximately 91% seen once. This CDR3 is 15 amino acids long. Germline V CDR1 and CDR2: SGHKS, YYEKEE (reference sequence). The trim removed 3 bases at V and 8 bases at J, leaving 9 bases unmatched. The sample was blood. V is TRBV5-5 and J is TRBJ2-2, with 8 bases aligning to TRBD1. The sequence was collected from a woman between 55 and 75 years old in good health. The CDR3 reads CASSSRRGPLGELFF. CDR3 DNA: TGTGCCAGCAGCTCCCGCAGGGGGCCGTTAGGGGAGCTGTTTTTT. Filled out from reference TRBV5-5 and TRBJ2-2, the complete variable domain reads DAGVTQSPTHLIKTRGQQVTLRCSPISGHKSVSWYQQVLGQGPQFIFQYYEKEERGRGNFPDRFSARQFPNYSSELNVNALLLGDSALYLCASSSRRGPLGELFFGEGSRLTVL.